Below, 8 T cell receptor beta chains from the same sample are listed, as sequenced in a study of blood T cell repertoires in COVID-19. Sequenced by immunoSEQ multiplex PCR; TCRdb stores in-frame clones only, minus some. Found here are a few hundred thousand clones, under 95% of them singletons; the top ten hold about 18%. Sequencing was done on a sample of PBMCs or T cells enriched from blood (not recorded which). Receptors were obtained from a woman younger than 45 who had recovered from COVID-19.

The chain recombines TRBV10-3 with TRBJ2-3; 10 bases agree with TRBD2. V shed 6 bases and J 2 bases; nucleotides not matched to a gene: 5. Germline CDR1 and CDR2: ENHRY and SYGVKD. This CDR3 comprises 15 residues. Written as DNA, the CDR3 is TGTGCCATCAGCACCGGGACTAGCGCCACAGATACGCAGTATTTT. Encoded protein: CAISTGTSATDTQYF.

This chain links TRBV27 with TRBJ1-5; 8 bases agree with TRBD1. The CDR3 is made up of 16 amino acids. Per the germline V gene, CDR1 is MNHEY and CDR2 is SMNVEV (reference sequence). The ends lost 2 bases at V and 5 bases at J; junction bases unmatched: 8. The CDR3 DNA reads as TGTGCCAGCAGTTTAGATAACAGGGGGGCAGATCAGCCCCAGCATTTT. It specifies CASSLDNRGADQPQHF.

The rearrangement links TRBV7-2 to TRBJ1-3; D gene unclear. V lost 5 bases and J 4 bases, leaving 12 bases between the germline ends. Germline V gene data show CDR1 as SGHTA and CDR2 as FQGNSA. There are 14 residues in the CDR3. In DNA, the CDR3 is TGTGCCAGCAGCCCCCAGGCTGCAGGAAACACCATATATTTT. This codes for CASSPQAAGNTIYF. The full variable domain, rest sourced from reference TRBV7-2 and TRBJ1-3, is GAGVSQSPSNKVTEKGKDVELRCDPISGHTALYWYRQSLGQGLEFLIYFQGNSAPDKSGLPSDRFSAERTGGSVSTLTIQRTQQEDSAVYLCASSPQAAGNTIYFGEGSWLTVV.

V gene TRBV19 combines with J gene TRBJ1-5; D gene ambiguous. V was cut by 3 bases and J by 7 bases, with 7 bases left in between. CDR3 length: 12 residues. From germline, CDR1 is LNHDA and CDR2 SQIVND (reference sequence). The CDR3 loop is CASSIVGQPQHF. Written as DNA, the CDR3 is TGTGCCAGTAGTATCGTGGGCCAGCCCCAGCATTTT. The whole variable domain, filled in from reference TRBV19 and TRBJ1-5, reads DGGITQSPKYLFRKEGQNVTLSCEQNLNHDAMYWYRQDPGQGLRLIYYSQIVNDFQKGDIAEGYSVSREKKESFPLTVTSAQKNPTAFYLCASSIVGQPQHFGDGTRLSIL.

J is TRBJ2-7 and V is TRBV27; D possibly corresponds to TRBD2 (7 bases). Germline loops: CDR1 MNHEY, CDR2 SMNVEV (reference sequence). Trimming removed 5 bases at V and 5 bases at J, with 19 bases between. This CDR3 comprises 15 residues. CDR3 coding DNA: TGTGCCAGCAGTAAAGGGGGGGCCTATGCCCACGAGCAGTACTTC. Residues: CASSKGGAYAHEQYF.

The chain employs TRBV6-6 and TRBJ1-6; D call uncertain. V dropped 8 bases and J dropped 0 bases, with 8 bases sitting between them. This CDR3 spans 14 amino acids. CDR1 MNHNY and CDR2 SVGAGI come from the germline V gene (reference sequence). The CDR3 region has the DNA TGTGCCAGCGGGCAGAGCTCCTATAATTCACCCCTCCACTTT. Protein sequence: CASGQSSYNSPLHF.

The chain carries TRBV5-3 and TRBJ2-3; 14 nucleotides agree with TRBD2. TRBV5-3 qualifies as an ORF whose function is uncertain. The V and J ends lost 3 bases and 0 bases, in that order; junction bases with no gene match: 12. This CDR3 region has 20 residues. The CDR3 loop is CARSCQGTSGRTTSTDTQYF. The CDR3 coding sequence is TGTGCCAGAAGCTGTCAGGGGACTAGCGGGAGAACTACTAGCACAGATACGCAGTATTTT.

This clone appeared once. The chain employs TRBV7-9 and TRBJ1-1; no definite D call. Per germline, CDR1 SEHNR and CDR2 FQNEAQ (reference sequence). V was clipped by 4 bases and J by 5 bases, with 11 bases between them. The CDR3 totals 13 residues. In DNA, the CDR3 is TGTGCCAGCAGCTCTGACCCGGGTACTGAAGCTTTCTTT. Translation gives CASSSDPGTEAFF.